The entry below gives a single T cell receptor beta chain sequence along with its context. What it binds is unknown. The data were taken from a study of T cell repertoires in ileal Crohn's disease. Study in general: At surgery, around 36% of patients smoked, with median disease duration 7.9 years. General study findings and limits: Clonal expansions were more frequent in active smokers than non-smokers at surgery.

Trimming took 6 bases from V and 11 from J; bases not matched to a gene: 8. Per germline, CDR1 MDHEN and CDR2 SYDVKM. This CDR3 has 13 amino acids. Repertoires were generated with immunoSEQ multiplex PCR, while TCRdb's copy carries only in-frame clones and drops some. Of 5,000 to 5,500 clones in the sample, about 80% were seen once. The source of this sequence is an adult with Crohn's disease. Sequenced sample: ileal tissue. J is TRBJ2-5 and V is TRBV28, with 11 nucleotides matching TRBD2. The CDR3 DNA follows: TGTGCCAGCAGCCCAACGGGACTAGCGGAGCAGTACTTC. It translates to CASSPTGLAEQYF.